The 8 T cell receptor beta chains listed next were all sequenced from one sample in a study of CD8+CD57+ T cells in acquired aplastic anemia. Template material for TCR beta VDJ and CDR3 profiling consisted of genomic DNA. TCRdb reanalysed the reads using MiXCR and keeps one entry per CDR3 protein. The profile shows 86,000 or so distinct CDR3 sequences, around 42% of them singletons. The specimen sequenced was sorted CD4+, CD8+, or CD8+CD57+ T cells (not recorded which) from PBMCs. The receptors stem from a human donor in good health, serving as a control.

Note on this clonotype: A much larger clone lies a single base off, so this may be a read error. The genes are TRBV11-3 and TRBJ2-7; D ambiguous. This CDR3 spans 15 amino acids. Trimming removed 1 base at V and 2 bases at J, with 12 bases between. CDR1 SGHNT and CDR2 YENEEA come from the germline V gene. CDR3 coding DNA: TGTGCCAGCAGCTTAGCATCTTCGGCAACCTACGAGCAGTACTTC. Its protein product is CASSLASSATYEQYF.

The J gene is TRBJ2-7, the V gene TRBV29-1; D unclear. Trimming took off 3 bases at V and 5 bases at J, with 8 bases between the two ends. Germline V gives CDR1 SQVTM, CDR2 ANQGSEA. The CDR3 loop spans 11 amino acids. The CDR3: CSVDRHNEQYF. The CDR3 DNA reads TGCAGCGTTGACCGACACAACGAGCAGTACTTC.

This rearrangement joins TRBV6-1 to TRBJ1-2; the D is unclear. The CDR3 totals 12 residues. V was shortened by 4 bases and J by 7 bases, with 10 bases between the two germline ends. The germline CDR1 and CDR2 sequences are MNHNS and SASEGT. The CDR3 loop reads CASSVLGSGYTF. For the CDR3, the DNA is TGTGCCAGCAGTGTCTTAGGTAGTGGCTACACCTTC.

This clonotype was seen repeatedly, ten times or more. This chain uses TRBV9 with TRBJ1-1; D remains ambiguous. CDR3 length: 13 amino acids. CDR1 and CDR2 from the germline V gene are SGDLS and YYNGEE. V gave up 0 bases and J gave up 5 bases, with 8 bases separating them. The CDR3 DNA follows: TGTGCCAGCAGCGTAGTCGGGGATACTGAAGCTTTCTTT. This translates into CASSVVGDTEAFF.

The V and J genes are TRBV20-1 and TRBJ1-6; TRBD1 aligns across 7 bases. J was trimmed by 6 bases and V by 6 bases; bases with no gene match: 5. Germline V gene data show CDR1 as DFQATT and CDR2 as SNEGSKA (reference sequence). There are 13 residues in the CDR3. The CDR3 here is CSAAGGGNSPLHF. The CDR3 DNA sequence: TGCAGTGCGGCAGGGGGTGGTAATTCACCCCTCCACTTT.

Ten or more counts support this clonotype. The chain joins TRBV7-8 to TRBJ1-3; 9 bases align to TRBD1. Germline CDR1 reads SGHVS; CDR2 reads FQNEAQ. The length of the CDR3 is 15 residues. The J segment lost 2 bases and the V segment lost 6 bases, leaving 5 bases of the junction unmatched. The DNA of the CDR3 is TGTGCCAGCAGAGAAAGGGACAGGGCTGGAAACACCATATATTTT. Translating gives CASRERDRAGNTIYF.

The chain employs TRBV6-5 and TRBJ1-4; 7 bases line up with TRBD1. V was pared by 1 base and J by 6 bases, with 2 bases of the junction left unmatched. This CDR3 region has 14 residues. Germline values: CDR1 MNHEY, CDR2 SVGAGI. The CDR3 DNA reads TGTGCCAGCAGTTACTTCCAGGGGGATGAAAAACTGTTTTTT. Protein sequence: CASSYFQGDEKLFF.

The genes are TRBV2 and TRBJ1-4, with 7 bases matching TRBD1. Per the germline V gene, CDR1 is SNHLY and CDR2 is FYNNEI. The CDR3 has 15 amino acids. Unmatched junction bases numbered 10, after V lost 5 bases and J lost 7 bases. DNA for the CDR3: TGTGCCAGCAGTCACGGACAGGAACCGCGTGAAAAACTGTTTTTT. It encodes CASSHGQEPREKLFF.